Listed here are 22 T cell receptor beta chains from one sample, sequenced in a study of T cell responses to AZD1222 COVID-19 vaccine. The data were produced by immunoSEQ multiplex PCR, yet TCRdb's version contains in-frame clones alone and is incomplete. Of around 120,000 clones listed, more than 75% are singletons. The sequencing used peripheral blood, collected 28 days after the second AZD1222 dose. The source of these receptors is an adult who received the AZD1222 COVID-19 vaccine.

The CDR3 DNA sequence: TGTGCCAGCACCCCCGGGGGCCGCAATCAGCCCCAGCATTTT. Protein: CASTPGGRNQPQHF. The chain uses TRBV6-5 and TRBJ1-5, with a weak D call TRBD1 (6 bases). The germline V and J ends were trimmed by 7 bases and 2 bases, with 12 bases remaining between them. The CDR3 contains 14 residues. Germline V gene data show CDR1 as MNHEY and CDR2 as SVGAGI.

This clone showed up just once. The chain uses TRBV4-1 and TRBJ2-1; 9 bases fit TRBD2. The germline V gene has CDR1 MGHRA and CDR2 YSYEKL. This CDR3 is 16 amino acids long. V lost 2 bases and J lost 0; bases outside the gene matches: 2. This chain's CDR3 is CASSQQRGDSYNEQFF. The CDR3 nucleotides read TGCGCCAGCAGCCAACAGCGGGGGGACTCCTACAATGAGCAGTTCTTC.

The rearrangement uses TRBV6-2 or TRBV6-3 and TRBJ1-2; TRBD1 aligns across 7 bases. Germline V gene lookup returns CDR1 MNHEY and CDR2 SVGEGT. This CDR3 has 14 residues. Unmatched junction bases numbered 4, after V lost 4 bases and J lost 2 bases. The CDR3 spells CASSSPTGNYGYTF. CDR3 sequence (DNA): TGTGCCAGCAGTTCCCCGACAGGGAACTATGGCTACACCTTC.

The DNA for the CDR3 is TGTGCCAGTAGTCCGGGGACTAGGGGGAGCAAGACCCAGTACTTC. Protein: CASSPGTRGSKTQYF. The J gene is TRBJ2-5, the V gene TRBV19; 8 bases align to TRBD2. The CDR3 covers 15 residues. CDR1 is LNHDA and CDR2 is SQIVND in the germline V gene (reference sequence). The V gene end was trimmed by 5 bases and the J gene end by 6 bases; junction bases not matched to a gene: 11.

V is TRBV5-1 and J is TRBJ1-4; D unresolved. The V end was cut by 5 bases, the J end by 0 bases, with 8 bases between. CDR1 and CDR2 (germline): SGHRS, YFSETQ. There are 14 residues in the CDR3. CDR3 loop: CASSLRTTNEKLFF. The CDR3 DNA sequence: TGCGCCAGCAGTCTTCGAACAACTAATGAAAAACTGTTTTTT. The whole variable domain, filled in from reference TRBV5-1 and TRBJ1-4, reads KAGVTQTPRYLIKTRGQQVTLSCSPISGHRSVSWYQQTPGQGLQFLFEYFSETQRNKGNFPGRFSGRQFSNSRSEMNVSTLELGDSALYLCASSLRTTNEKLFFGSGTQLSVL.

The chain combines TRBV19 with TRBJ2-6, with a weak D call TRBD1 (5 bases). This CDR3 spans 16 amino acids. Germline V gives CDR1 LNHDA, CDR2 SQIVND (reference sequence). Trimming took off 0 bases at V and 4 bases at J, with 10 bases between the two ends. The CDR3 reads CASSIEKGSGANVLTF. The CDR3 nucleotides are TGTGCCAGTAGTATAGAGAAGGGGTCCGGGGCCAACGTCCTGACTTTC. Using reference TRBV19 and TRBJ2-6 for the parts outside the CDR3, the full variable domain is DGGITQSPKYLFRKEGQNVTLSCEQNLNHDAMYWYRQDPGQGLRLIYYSQIVNDFQKGDIAEGYSVSREKKESFPLTVTSAQKNPTAFYLCASSIEKGSGANVLTFGAGSRLTVL.

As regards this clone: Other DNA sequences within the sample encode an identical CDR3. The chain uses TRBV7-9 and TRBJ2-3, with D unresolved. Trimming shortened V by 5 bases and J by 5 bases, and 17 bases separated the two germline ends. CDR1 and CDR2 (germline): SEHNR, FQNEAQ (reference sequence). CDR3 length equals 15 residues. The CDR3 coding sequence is TGTGCCAGCAGCCCCGAAGGTGGTTGGGGAGATACGCAGTATTTT. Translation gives CASSPEGGWGDTQYF.

CDR3 residues: CATLGGQGYSPLHF. The CDR3 coding sequence is TGTGCCACCTTAGGGGGACAGGGTTATTCACCCCTCCACTTT. V is TRBV28 and J is TRBJ1-6, with TRBD1 identical over 9 bases. The CDR3 extends over 14 amino acids. Looked up from germline, CDR1 is MDHEN and CDR2 is SYDVKM. Germline trimming cut 10 bases from V and 8 bases from J; bases unmatched to any gene: 9.

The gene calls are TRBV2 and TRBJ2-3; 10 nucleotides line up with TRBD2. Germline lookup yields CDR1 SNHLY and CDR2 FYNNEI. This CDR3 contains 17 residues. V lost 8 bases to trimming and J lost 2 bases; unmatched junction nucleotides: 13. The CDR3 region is CASVFFGLAVNTDTQYF. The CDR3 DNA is TGTGCCAGCGTATTCTTTGGACTAGCGGTTAACACAGATACGCAGTATTTT.

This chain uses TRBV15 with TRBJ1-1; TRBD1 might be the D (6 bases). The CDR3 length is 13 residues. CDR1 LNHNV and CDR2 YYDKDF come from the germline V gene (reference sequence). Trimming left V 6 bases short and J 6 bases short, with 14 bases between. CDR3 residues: CATSANRASEAFF. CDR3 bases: TGTGCCACCAGTGCAAACAGGGCATCTGAAGCTTTCTTT.

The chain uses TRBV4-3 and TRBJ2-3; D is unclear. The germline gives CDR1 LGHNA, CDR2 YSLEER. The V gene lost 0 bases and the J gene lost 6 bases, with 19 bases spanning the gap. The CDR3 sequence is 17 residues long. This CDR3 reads CASSQDGLVGGFDTQYF. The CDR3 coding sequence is TGCGCCAGCAGCCAAGATGGGCTAGTAGGTGGTTTTGATACGCAGTATTTT.

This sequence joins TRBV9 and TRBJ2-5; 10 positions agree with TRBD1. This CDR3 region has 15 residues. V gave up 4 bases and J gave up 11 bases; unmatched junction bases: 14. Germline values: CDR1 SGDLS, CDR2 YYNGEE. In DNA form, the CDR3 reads TGTGCCAGCAGCCCAATGGGGGGACAGGGGAGGCTTCAGTACTTC. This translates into CASSPMGGQGRLQYF.

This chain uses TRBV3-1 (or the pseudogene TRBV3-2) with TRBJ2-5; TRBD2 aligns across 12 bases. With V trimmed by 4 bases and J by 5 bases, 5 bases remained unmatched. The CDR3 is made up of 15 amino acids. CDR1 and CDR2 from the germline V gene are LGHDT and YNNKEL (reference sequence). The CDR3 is CASSPLAGGRETQYF. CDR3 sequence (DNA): TGTGCCAGCAGCCCGCTAGCGGGGGGGCGGGAGACCCAGTACTTC.

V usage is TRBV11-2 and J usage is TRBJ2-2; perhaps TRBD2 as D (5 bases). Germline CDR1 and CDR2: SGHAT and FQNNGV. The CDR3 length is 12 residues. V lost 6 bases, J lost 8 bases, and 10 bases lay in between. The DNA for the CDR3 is TGTGCCAGCAGTCAAATAGCGGGGGAGCTGTTTTTT. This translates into CASSQIAGELFF.

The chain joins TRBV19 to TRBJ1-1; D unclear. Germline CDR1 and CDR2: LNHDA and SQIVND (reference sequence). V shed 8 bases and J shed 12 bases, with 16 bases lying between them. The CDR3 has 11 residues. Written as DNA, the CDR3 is TGTGCCAGTGAGGGTGGAGGGCCCTCTTTCTTT. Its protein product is CASEGGGPSFF.

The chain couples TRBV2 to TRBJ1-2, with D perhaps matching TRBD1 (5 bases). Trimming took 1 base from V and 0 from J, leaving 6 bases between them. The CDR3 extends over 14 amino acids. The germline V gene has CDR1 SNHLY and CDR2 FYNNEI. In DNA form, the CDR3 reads TGTGCCAGCAGTGAAGTGGGACCTAACTATGGCTACACCTTC. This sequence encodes CASSEVGPNYGYTF.

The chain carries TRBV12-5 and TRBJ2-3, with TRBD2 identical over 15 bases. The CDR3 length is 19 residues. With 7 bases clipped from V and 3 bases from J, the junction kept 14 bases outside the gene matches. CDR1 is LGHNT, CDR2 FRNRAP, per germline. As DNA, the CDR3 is TGTGCTAGTGCCCCGGGGGGCAGGGGGACTAGCGGGGGGACAGATACGCAGTATTTT. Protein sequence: CASAPGGRGTSGGTDTQYF.

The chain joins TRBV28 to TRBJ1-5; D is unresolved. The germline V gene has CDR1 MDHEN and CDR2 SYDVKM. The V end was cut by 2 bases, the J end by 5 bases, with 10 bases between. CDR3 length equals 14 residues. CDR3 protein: CASSLEADYQPQHF. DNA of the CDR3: TGTGCCAGCAGTTTAGAGGCAGATTATCAGCCCCAGCATTTT.

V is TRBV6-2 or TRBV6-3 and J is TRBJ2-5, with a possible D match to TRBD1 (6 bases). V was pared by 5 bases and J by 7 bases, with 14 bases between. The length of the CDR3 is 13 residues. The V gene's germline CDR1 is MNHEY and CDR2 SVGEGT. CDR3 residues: CASSQAGVGTQYF. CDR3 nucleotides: TGTGCCAGCAGTCAAGCAGGGGTTGGGACCCAGTACTTC.

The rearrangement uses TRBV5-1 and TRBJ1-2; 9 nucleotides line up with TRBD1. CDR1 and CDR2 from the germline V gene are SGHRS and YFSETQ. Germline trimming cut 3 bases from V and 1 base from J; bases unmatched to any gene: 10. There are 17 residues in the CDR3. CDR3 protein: CASSSHRDRDGNYGYTF. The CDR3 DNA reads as TGCGCCAGCAGCTCTCACCGGGACAGGGATGGTAACTATGGCTACACCTTC.

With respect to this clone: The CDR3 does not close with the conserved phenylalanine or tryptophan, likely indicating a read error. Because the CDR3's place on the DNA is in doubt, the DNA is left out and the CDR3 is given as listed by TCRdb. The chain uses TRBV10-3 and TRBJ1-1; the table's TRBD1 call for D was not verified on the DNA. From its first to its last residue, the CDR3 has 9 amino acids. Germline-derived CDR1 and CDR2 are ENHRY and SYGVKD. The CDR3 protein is CAISESTRV.

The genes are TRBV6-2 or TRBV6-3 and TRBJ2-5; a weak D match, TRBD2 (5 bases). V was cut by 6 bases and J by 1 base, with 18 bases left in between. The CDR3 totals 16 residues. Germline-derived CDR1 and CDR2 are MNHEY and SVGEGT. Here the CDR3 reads CASSRWRVHLQETQYF. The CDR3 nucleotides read TGTGCCAGCAGCCGGTGGCGGGTACACCTCCAAGAGACCCAGTACTTC.